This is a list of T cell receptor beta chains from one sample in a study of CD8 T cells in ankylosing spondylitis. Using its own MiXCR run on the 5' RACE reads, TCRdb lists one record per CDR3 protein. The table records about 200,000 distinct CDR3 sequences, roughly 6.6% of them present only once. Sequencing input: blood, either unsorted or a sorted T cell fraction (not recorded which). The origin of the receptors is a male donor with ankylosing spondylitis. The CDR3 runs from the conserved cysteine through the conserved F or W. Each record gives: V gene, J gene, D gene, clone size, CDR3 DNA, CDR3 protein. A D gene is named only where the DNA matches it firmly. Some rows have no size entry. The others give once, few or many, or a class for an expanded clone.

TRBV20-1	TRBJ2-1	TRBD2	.	TGCAGTGCTAGAGAACTAGCGGGAGACGGCAGTGAGCAGTTCTTC	CSARELAGDGSEQFF
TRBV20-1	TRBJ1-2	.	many	TGCAGTGCTAGTGGGCGAGGACCCAACTATGGCTACACCTTC	CSASGRGPNYGYTF
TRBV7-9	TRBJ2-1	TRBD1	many	TGTGCCAGCAGCCCTAGGACAGGGGACGGCAATGAGCAGTTCTTC	CASSPRTGDGNEQFF
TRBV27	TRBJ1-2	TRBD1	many	TGTGCCAGCAGTTTAGGGACAGGGAGCTATGGCTACACCTTC	CASSLGTGSYGYTF
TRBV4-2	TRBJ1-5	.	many	TGTGCCAGCAGCCAGGAGGGACGTCTTAATCAGCCCCAGCATTTT	CASSQEGRLNQPQHF
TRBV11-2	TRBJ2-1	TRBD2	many	TGTGCCAGCAGCTTAGAGGTAGCGGGGGCGATCAGTGAGCAGTTCTTC	CASSLEVAGAISEQFF
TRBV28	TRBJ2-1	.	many	TGTGCCAGCAGTTTAATGGGGACGGACAATGAGCAGTTCTTC	CASSLMGTDNEQFF
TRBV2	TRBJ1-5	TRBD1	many	TGTGCCAGCAACGCACAGGGGGGGGCGAATCAGCCCCAGCATTTT	CASNAQGGANQPQHF
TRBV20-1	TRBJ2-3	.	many	TGCAGTGCTAGAGGGCAGACGGGGTTGACAGATACGCAGTATTTT	CSARGQTGLTDTQYF
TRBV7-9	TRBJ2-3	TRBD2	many	TGTGCCAGCAGCTTCGGACTAGCGGTTAGCACAGATACGCAGTATTTT	CASSFGLAVSTDTQYF
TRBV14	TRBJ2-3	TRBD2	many	TGTGCCAGCAGCCCCGGGACTAGCGGGGGGGCAAACACAGATACGCAGTATTTT	CASSPGTSGGANTDTQYF
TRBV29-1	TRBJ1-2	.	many	TGCAGCGTCGAACGAACAGGGCGAAATGGCTACACCTTC	CSVERTGRNGYTF
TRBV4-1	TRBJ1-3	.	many	TGCGCCAGCAGCCAAGTGGGGCCAGGGAAAAACACCATATATTTT	CASSQVGPGKNTIYF
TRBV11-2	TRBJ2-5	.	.	TGTGCCAGCAGCTCGGGCGGTGCAAGTGGAGAGACCCAGTACTTC	CASSSGGASGETQYF
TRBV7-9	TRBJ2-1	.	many	TGTGCCAGCGGCCTAAAGGTGCAGTTCTTC	CASGLKVQFF
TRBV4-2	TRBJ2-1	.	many	TGTGCCAGCAGCCAAGAACCCGCCCCTGAGCAGTTCTTC	CASSQEPAPEQFF
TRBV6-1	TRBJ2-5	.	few	TGTGCCAGCAGTGAACTAAACCAAGAGACCCAGTACTTC	CASSELNQETQYF
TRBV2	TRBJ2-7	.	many	TGTGCCAGCAGTGATCACCCAGACACCGTTAACTACGAGCAGTACTTC	CASSDHPDTVNYEQYF
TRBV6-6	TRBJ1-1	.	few	TGTGCCAGCAGACCGGGGGTTGATGAAGCTTTCTTT	CASRPGVDEAFF
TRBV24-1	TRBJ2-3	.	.	TGTGCCACCAGTGACTCCTTGACAGATAACACAGATACGCAGTATTTT	CATSDSLTDNTDTQYF
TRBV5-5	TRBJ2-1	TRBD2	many	TGTGCCAGCAGCCCGGTCGGGTTAGCGGGCCTGAGGGATGAGCAGTTCTTC	CASSPVGLAGLRDEQFF
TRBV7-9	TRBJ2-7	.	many	TGTGCCAGCAGGGGGGAGGACTACGAGCAGTACTTC	CASRGEDYEQYF
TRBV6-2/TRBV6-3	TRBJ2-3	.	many	TGTGCCAGCAGTTACGGGGGGGCCACAGATACGCAGTATTTT	CASSYGGATDTQYF
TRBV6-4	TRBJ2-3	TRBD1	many	TGTGCCAGCAGTGACTCACAGGGGGCAACAGATACGCAGTATTTT	CASSDSQGATDTQYF
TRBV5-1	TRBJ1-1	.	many	TGCGCCAGCAGCCCCGGTGGAGGGGGGAACACTGAAGCTTTCTTT	CASSPGGGGNTEAFF
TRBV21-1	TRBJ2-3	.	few	TGTGCCAGCAGCCTCCCTCGGGCTAGCAGGTCTCCTAGCACAGATACGCAGTATTTT	CASSLPRASRSPSTDTQYF
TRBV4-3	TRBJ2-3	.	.	TGCGCCAGCAGCCAAGATCGAACAGGGCTCACAGATACGCAGTATTTT	CASSQDRTGLTDTQYF
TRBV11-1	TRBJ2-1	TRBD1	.	TGTGCCAGCAGCTTAGAGTTTGGGGGGACAGGGCCGCCCAATGAGCAGTTCTTC	CASSLEFGGTGPPNEQFF
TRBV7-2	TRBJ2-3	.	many	TGTGCCAGCAGATACCGGGACTTGAACACAGATACGCAGTATTTT	CASRYRDLNTDTQYF
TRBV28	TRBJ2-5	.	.	TGTGCCAGCAGTCCTACTATCAGGACAGAAACGGAGACCCAGTACTTC	CASSPTIRTETETQYF
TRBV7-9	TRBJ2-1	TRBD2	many	TGTGCCAGCAGCCCGACGCGGGGGTTTAGGAATGAGCAGTTCTTC	CASSPTRGFRNEQFF
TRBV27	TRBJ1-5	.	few	TGTGCCAGCAGTTTATTGGGGGGGACGGGACAGCCCCAGCATTTT	CASSLLGGTGQPQHF